The TCR beta chain described here comes from a study of CD8 T cells in ankylosing spondylitis. Whole-study findings and limits: Characteristic, it appeared, of ankylosing spondylitis blood was a TCR beta motif of roughly eight highly homologous variants.

Between the trimmed V and J ends, which lost 5 bases and 1 base, there was a span of 9 bases. This CDR3 contains 14 residues. Germline CDR1 and CDR2: ENHRY and SYGVKD. TCRdb called the 5' RACE reads again in MiXCR, with one record for every CDR3 protein. The top ten hold 3.5% of the sample, which has about 510,000 distinct CDR3 sequences, approximately 5% seen once. In its sample, this clonotype was seen many times. No antigen is known for it. This clonotype was sampled from a male donor with ankylosing spondylitis. The sample consisted of blood, either unsorted or a sorted T cell fraction (not recorded which). This chain connects TRBV10-3 to TRBJ1-3; D might be TRBD1 (5 bases). CDR3 DNA sequence: TGTGCCATCAGTTGGACATCGTCTGGAAACACCATATATTTT. Amino acids: CAISWTSSGNTIYF.